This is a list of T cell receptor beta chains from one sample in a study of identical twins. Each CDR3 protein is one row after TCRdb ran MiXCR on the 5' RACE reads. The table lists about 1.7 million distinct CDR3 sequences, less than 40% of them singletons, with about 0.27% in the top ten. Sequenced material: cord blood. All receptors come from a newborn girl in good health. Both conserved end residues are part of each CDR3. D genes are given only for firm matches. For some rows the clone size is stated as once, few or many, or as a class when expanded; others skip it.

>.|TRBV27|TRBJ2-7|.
CASSFKQGAARAYEQYF
TGTGCCAGCAGTTTCAAACAGGGAGCAGCAAGGGCCTACGAGCAGTACTTC
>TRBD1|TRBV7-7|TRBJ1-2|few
CASGLEDRATYGYTF
TGTGCCAGCGGCTTAGAGGACAGGGCCACTTATGGCTACACCTTC
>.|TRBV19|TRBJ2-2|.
CASSTGASNTGELFF
TGTGCCAGTAGTACCGGGGCGTCGAACACCGGGGAGCTGTTTTTT
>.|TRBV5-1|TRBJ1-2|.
CACSLATSGYYGYTF
TGCGCCTGCAGCTTGGCCACGAGTGGGTACTATGGCTACACCTTC
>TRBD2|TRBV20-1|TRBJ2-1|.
CSARDVGWTSSQDEQFF
TGCAGTGCTAGAGATGTTGGTTGGACTAGCTCCCAAGATGAGCAGTTCTTC
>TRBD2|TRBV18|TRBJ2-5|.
CASSPGLVAQETQYF
TGTGCCAGCTCACCGGGACTAGTCGCCCAAGAGACCCAGTACTTC
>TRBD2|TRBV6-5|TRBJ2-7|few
CASSYSRVAGGWEQYF
TGTGCCAGCAGTTACTCAAGAGTAGCGGGAGGTTGGGAGCAGTACTTC
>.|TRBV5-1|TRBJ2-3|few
CASRSTGSTDTQYF
TGCGCCAGCAGGTCAACCGGCAGCACAGATACGCAGTATTTT
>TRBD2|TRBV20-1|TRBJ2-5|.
CSARDGTSETQYF
TGCAGTGCTAGAGATGGGACTAGCGAGACCCAGTACTTC
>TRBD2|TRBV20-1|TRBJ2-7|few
CSANPSTSGYNEQYF
TGCAGTGCTAACCCTTCGACTAGCGGTTACAATGAGCAGTACTTC
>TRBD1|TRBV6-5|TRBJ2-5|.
CASSFPTGAQYF
TGTGCCAGCAGTTTTCCTACAGGGGCCCAGTACTTC
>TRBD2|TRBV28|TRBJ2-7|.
CASSLSREGVYEQYF
TGTGCCAGCAGTTTATCGCGGGAGGGTGTATACGAGCAGTACTTC
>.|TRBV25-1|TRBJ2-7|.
CATGGYEQYF
TGTGCCACCGGGGGATACGAGCAGTACTTC
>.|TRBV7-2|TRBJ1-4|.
CASSLVRGRGNEKLFF
TGTGCCAGCAGCTTAGTGCGGGGACGGGGGAATGAAAAACTGTTTTTT
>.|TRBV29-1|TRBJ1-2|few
CSATRAERHGYTF
TGCAGCGCCACCCGGGCGGAGAGGCATGGCTACACCTTC
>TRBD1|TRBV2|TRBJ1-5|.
CASKTGGHGSNQPQHF
TGTGCCAGCAAGACAGGGGGTCATGGGAGCAATCAGCCCCAGCATTTT
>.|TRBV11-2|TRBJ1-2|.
CVSSPQTGLYGYTF
TGTGTCAGCAGCCCCCAGACAGGTCTCTATGGCTACACCTTC
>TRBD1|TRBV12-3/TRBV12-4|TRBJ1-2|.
CASSYRGQASYGYTF
TGTGCCAGCAGTTACCGGGGACAGGCTTCCTATGGCTACACCTTC
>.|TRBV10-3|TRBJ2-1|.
CAISESTGGSYNEQFF
TGTGCCATCAGTGAGTCGACGGGCGGGTCCTACAATGAGCAGTTCTTC
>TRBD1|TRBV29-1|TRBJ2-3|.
CSVWDSPTDTQYF
TGCAGCGTCTGGGACAGCCCCACAGATACGCAGTATTTT
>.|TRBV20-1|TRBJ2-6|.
CSAIQTGANVLTF
TGCAGTGCTATCCAAACTGGGGCCAACGTCCTGACTTTC
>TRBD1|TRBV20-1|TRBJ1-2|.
CSAGDGTANGYTF
TGCAGTGCTGGGGACGGGACAGCGAATGGCTACACCTTC
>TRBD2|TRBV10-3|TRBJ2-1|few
CAISDLGASGDEQFF
TGTGCCATCAGTGATTTAGGGGCTAGCGGGGATGAGCAGTTCTTC
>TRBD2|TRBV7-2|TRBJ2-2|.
CASSLGLAGAHGELFF
TGTGCCAGCAGCTTAGGACTAGCGGGAGCTCACGGGGAGCTGTTTTTT
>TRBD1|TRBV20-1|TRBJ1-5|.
CSAPGTGNQPRHF
TGCAGTGCTCCCGGGACAGGGAATCAGCCCCGGCATTTT
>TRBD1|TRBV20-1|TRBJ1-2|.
CSARAKTGARYTF
TGCAGTGCTAGAGCTAAGACAGGGGCTCGCTACACCTTC
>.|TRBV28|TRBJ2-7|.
CAGSFSGAVGGRGYF
TGTGCCGGCAGTTTCTCGGGCGCTGTGGGCGGACGGGGGTACTTC
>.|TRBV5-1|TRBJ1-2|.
CASSFGISPGYTF
TGCGCCAGCAGCTTCGGGATTAGCCCTGGCTACACCTTC
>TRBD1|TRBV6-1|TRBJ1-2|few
CASSHQGGYGYTF
TGTGCCAGCAGTCACCAGGGGGGTTATGGCTACACCTTC
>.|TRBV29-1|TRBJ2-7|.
CSVERGEGSYEQYF
TGCAGCGTTGAGAGGGGAGAAGGGTCCTACGAGCAGTACTTC
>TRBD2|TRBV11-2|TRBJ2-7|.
CASSSYLAGGSYEQYF
TGTGCCAGCAGCTCCTATCTAGCGGGAGGATCGTACGAGCAGTACTTC
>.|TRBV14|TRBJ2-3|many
CASSGLLTDTQYF
TGTGCCAGCAGTGGACTTTTAACAGATACGCAGTATTTT
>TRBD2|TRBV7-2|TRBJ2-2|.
CASSFAGLAVKTGELFF
TGTGCCAGCAGCTTTGCGGGACTAGCGGTGAAGACCGGGGAGCTGTTTTTT
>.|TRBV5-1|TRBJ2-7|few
CASSFEREQYF
TGCGCCAGCAGCTTCGAGCGCGAGCAGTACTTC
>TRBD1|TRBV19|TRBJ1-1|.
CASSMGQSTEAFF
TGTGCCAGTAGTATGGGACAGTCCACTGAAGCTTTCTTT
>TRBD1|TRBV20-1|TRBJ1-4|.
CSAKQGVRNEKLFF
TGCAGTGCTAAACAGGGGGTCAGAAATGAAAAACTGTTTTTT
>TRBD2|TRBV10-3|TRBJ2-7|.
CAISHTSGPSYEQYF
TGTGCCATCAGTCACACTAGCGGGCCCTCCTACGAGCAGTACTTC
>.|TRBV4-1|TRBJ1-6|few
CASSQAPTSPLHF
TGCGCCAGCAGCCAAGCGCCGACTTCACCCCTCCACTTT
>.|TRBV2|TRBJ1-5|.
CASSKRQDRQPQHF
TGTGCCAGCAGTAAGCGACAGGATAGGCAGCCCCAGCATTTT
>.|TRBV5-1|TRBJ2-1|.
CASSLSGLTNEQFF
TGCGCCAGCAGCTTGTCGGGGCTAACCAATGAGCAGTTCTTC
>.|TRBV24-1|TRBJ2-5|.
CATSDLGGGTQETQYF
TGTGCCACCAGTGATCTAGGGGGAGGGACCCAAGAGACCCAGTACTTC
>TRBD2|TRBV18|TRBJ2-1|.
CASSPFFRASGYNGQFF
TGTGCCAGCTCACCTTTTTTCCGGGCTAGCGGTTACAATGGGCAGTTCTTC
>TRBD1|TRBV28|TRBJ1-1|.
CASSLTGEGTEAFF
TGTGCCAGCAGTTTAACAGGGGAGGGCACTGAAGCTTTCTTT
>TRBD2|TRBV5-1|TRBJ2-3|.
CASSETSGVQDTQYF
TGCGCCAGCAGCGAGACTAGCGGGGTCCAGGATACGCAGTATTTT
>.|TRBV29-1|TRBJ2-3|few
CSVGSLATDTQYF
TGCAGCGTTGGGTCCCTAGCCACAGATACGCAGTATTTT
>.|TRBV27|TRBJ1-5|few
CASSAGVMGNQPQHF
TGTGCCAGCAGCGCGGGGGTTATGGGCAATCAGCCCCAGCATTTT
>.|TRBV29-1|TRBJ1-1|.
CSVRQVNTEAFF
TGCAGCGTAAGACAGGTTAACACTGAAGCTTTCTTT
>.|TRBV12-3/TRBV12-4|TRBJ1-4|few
CASSPTDYNEKLFF
TGTGCCAGCAGCCCGACTGACTATAATGAAAAACTGTTTTTT
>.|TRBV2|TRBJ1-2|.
CASSLRGSDYGYTF
TGTGCCAGCAGTCTCCGTGGGTCCGACTATGGCTACACCTTC
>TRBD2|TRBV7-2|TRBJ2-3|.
CASTFTLLAGGPDTQYF
TGTGCCAGCACTTTCACCCTACTAGCGGGAGGCCCAGATACGCAGTATTTT
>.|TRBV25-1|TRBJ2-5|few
CASSESTVQETQYF
TGTGCCAGCAGTGAATCGACAGTACAAGAGACCCAGTACTTC
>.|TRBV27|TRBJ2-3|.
CASSTPAVGDTQYF
TGTGCCAGCAGTACTCCGGCTGTTGGGGATACGCAGTATTTT